These 12 T cell receptor beta chains came from one sample sequenced in a study of regulatory T cells in long-lasting Graves disease. The TCR beta library used iRepertoire HTBI primers with Arm-PCR amplification of CDR3. TCRdb re-derived calls from the multiplex PCR reads in MiXCR, one entry per CDR3 protein. There are 400,000 to 500,000 distinct CDR3 sequences in the sample; over 20% occur only once, and 14% lies in the top ten. Time point reported: persistent/refractory GD, antithyroid drugs over 5 years with positive TRAb. Researchers made the TCR library from RNA that was extracted from PBMCs. The sequenced sample was peripheral blood mononuclear cells (PBMCs), obtained when the disease was refractory, from a patient treated with antithyroid drugs. These receptors originate from a female donor with Graves disease.

At least ten counts were recorded for this clonotype. This chain links TRBV11-2 with TRBJ2-1, with 8 bases that match TRBD2. The J segment lost 6 bases and the V segment lost 6 bases, leaving 10 bases of the junction unmatched. There are 15 residues in the CDR3. Germline loops: CDR1 SGHAT, CDR2 FQNNGV. CDR3 region: CASSPSGSLSNEQFF. CDR3 bases: TGTGCCAGCAGTCCAAGCGGGAGCCTCTCCAATGAGCAGTTCTTC.

This clonotype was seen only a few times. The chain uses TRBV19 and TRBJ2-7; TRBD2 agrees at 8 bases. V trimming: 4 bases; J trimming: 3 bases; junction bases outside the gene matches: 8. This CDR3 region has 15 residues. The germline gives CDR1 LNHDA, CDR2 SQIVND (reference sequence). CDR3 amino acids: CASSTFGGRYYEQYF. CDR3 nucleotide sequence: TGTGCCAGTAGTACCTTTGGCGGGAGGTACTACGAGCAGTACTTC. Together with reference TRBV19 and TRBJ2-7, the CDR3 gives the full variable domain: DGGITQSPKYLFRKEGQNVTLSCEQNLNHDAMYWYRQDPGQGLRLIYYSQIVNDFQKGDIAEGYSVSREKKESFPLTVTSAQKNPTAFYLCASSTFGGRYYEQYFGPGTRLTVT.

This clonotype occurred many times. V and J are TRBV5-1 and TRBJ1-2; D is unresolved. CDR3 length: 16 amino acids. Trimming took off 1 base at V and 1 base at J, with 14 bases between the two ends. Germline-derived CDR1 and CDR2 are SGHRS and YFSETQ. DNA for the CDR3: TGCGCCAGCAGCTTGACCCTTACGACGGATAACTATGGCTACACCTTC. Amino acid sequence: CASSLTLTTDNYGYTF.

The CDR3 DNA reads as TGTGCCAGCGAAAATTCGAACACCGGGGAGCTGTTTTTT. Amino acid sequence: CASENSNTGELFF. V is TRBV9 and J is TRBJ2-2; D not certain. Trimming removed 7 bases at V and 0 bases at J, with 7 bases between. Germline V gene data show CDR1 as SGDLS and CDR2 as YYNGEE. The CDR3 has 13 amino acids.

CDR3 coding DNA: TGTGCCAGCAGTTTATCGCCGGGGAAATTCAATCAGCCCCAGCATTTT. Protein sequence: CASSLSPGKFNQPQHF. The rearrangement joins TRBV28 to TRBJ1-5; unclear D gene. Germline CDR1 is MDHEN and CDR2 is SYDVKM. Trimming took off 1 base at V and 3 bases at J, with 13 bases between the two ends. The CDR3 length is 16 residues.

The chain couples TRBV20-1 to TRBJ1-5; 9 nucleotides align to TRBD1. The CDR3 sequence is 18 residues long. Germline loops: CDR1 DFQATT, CDR2 SNEGSKA (reference sequence). Losses at the gene ends were 0 bases for V and 3 bases for J; bases not matched to a gene: 12. The DNA for the CDR3 is TGCAGTGCTAGAGATAAGGACAGGGGATTTTGGGCCAATCAGCCCCAGCATTTT. Protein product: CSARDKDRGFWANQPQHF.

This clonotype was seen repeatedly, ten times or more. The chain uses TRBV28 and TRBJ2-2; TRBD1 agrees at 12 bases. Losses at the gene ends were 4 bases for V and 1 base for J; bases not matched to a gene: 13. CDR3 size: 20 residues. Germline V gene sequence: CDR1 MDHEN, CDR2 SYDVKM. CDR3 in amino acids: CASSYRDRGRLAGNTGELFF. The CDR3 region has the DNA TGTGCCAGCAGTTACCGGGACAGGGGGCGACTAGCGGGGAACACCGGGGAGCTGTTTTTT.

In this sample, this clonotype turned up many times. This sequence joins TRBV11-2 and TRBJ1-1; TRBD1 is a possible D gene (5 bases). This CDR3 has 16 amino acids. V lost 0 bases and J 7 bases, leaving 18 bases between the germline ends. In germline, CDR1 is SGHAT, CDR2 FQNNGV. CDR3 in DNA: TGTGCCAGCAGCTTAGAGCGCCCGGGGCTAACGATTGAAGCTTTCTTT. It codes for CASSLERPGLTIEAFF.

The chain employs TRBV7-2 and TRBJ2-3; 9 nucleotides align to TRBD2. The junction had 5 bases not matched to a gene; V was cut back by 2 bases and J by 2 bases. The CDR3 has 16 amino acids. Germline V lookup: CDR1 SGHTA, CDR2 FQGNSA. In DNA, the CDR3 is TGTGCCAGCAGCTTACCTCTAGCGGGAATCACAGATACGCAGTATTTT. Its protein is CASSLPLAGITDTQYF.

This clonotype was counted a few times. The V gene is TRBV5-1, the J gene TRBJ1-2; TRBD1 aligns across 10 bases. This CDR3 is built from 15 residues. Germline CDR1 is SGHRS and CDR2 is YFSETQ. J gave up 7 bases and V 4 bases, and 10 bases lay outside the gene matches. The CDR3 loop reads CASSLAGGQGFGYTF. The CDR3 bases are TGCGCCAGCAGCCTGGCGGGGGGACAGGGGTTTGGCTACACCTTC.

The chain joins TRBV10-3 to TRBJ1-5; D uncertain. V was clipped by 0 bases and J by 2 bases, with 8 bases between them. Germline values: CDR1 ENHRY, CDR2 SYGVKD. The CDR3 runs to 15 residues. DNA for the CDR3: TGTGCCATCAGTGAGTCCCGTCAGGGCAATCAGCCCCAGCATTTT. Residues: CAISESRQGNQPQHF.

The rearrangement links TRBV7-9 to TRBJ1-4, with D tentatively TRBD1 (6 bases). V was shortened by 5 bases and J by 1 base, with 20 bases between the two germline ends. The CDR3 is made up of 18 amino acids. Germline V CDR1 and CDR2: SEHNR, FQNEAQ (reference sequence). The CDR3 loop is CASSAQRAGARTNEKLFF. The CDR3 DNA is TGTGCCAGCAGCGCCCAGCGGGCGGGGGCCCGAACTAATGAAAAACTGTTTTTT.